This T cell receptor beta chain was obtained from a study of radiotherapy plus CTLA-4 blockade in lung cancer. General study results and limits: Once radiotherapy plus ipilimumab had been given, TCR clones derived from tumor expanded in blood.

Sequencing used immunoSEQ multiplex PCR; TCRdb keeps in-frame clones, though not all of them. This table has 45,000 to 75,000 clones, about 80% appearing once. As concerns this clone: Its antigen is undetermined.

The CDR3 totals 13 residues. From germline, CDR1 is SGHTA and CDR2 FQGTGA. Trimming took 5 bases from V and 3 from J, leaving 10 bases between them. The sequence derives from a human donor with non-small cell lung cancer who had a partial response to radiotherapy plus ipilimumab. The specimen comprised peripheral blood, sampled from a patient treated with radiotherapy plus ipilimumab. V is TRBV7-3 and J is TRBJ1-1; D is undetermined. The CDR3 spells CASSRTGDTEAFF. In DNA, the CDR3 is TGTGCCAGCAGCCGAACCGGGGACACTGAAGCTTTCTTT.